These 2 T cell receptor beta chains came from one sample sequenced in a study of blood T cell repertoires in COVID-19 (TCRdb year 2020). The library was made by the immunoSEQ multiplex PCR assay. Entries here come from immuneACCESS through TCRdb and include only in-frame sequences with V and J called. Some clones fail to appear in such tables; in the studies checked, an unresolved V gene covers under half of the shortfall, and the cause of the remainder is unknown. This sample holds about 400,000 clones; 88% were observed only once. The top ten constitute more than 0.85% of the sample. The specimen was PBMCs or T cells enriched from blood (not recorded which). Receptors originate from a woman in her thirties with acute COVID-19.

Only a few counts were recorded for this clone. V usage is TRBV7-8 and J usage is TRBJ1-3; tentatively, D is TRBD1 (6 bases). CDR1 is SGHVS and CDR2 is FQNEAQ in the germline V gene. V was shortened by 2 bases and J by 2 bases, with 10 bases between the two germline ends. This CDR3 is 15 amino acids long. The CDR3 DNA follows: TGTGCCAGCAGCTTATCTCGGACAGCTGGAAACACCATATATTTT. Its translation is CASSLSRTAGNTIYF.

The CDR3 coding sequence is TGTGCCAGCAGTGGAGGACAGGGCAATAATGAAAAACTGTTTTTT. As protein: CASSGGQGNNEKLFF. The rearrangement links TRBV2 to TRBJ1-4; TRBD1 matches 8 bases. CDR1 and CDR2 (germline): SNHLY, FYNNEI. The CDR3 has 15 residues. The V gene end was trimmed by 4 bases and the J gene end by 4 bases; junction bases not matched to a gene: 5.